Reported below is one TCR beta chain. There is no known antigen for this receptor. Qualities for individual bases were not recorded, and no much larger clone is one base off. The entry originates in a study of beta chain features in type 1 diabetes (dated by TCRdb to the late 2010s). Background on the whole study: No differences in mean age, gender distribution, total cell number or subset yield were found between patients and healthy donors. In the study, recently diagnosed type 1 diabetes patients and matched healthy donors were compared on the TCRB repertoires of their sorted circulating CD4+ T cell subsets. Regulatory and stem cell-like memory subsets were isolated from only 8 patients and about eight healthy donors, whereas naive and central memory subsets came from all 30 or so donors. Across all samples, fewer than 110,000,000 sorted cells were examined, and cell number per subset correlated strongly with RNA yield.

Broader findings and caveats from the paper: Because cDNA rather than genomic DNA was sequenced, highly expressing activated cells could have been over-represented, although no difference in activation and CD3 levels was found between groups. Type 1 diabetes patients showed a moderate but significant shortening of TCRB CDR3 length in all four CD4+ subsets. At VDJ recombination sites, patients with type 1 diabetes made fewer insertions and deleted more nucleotides, a pattern implying thymic rearrangement abnormalities. Because the HLA sub-analyses included only small numbers of individuals, any influence of HLA type on TCRB rearrangement was left unresolved. Naive, central memory and regulatory TCRB repertoires appeared more similar among patients than among healthy donors. PCR might favor shorter templates, but patient and control samples were amplified and corrected together, so any skew would affect both groups equally.

Each donor gave one peripheral blood draw, roughly 0.12 L on average, collected into heparinised tubes. Using a panel that included CD45RO, CCR7, CD25, CD127, CD95 and CD27, naive, central memory, regulatory and stem cell-like memory CD4+ T cells were sorted on a BD FACSAria II. A purity above 98% was achieved for all sorted populations. PBMCs were isolated right away by Lymphoprep density gradient centrifugation and were stained directly, without culture. So that batch effects would be minimized, each experiment stained and sorted samples in pairs, pairing one healthy donor with one patient. The entire isolated RNA was reverse transcribed using the High Capacity cDNA Reverse Transcription Kit, and thus expressed TCRB transcripts were sequenced. Deep immunoSEQ sequencing was performed on naive, central memory and regulatory T cell samples, with an average of roughly 3.3 million total reads per sample. Sorted cells were lysed in RLT buffer and RNA was extracted with DNase-treated RNeasy Micro or Mini kits, depending on cell number. Each cell subset was processed on its own to prevent cross-contamination, while patient and healthy donor samples were processed together. TCRB sequences were amplified from cDNA with the immunoSEQ multiplex PCR, producing 87-bp fragments spanning the CDR3 region. Amplicons were sequenced on the Illumina HiSeq platform. From the authors' description of their analysis: Synthetic template baselines were used to correct PCR bias computationally, reads within Hamming distance 2 were collapsed, and singletons that could not be merged were discarded. Reads were aligned to IMGT to assign V, D and J genes, CDR3 length, and insertions or deletions at six rearrangement sites. Within each subset, clonotype counts were normalized to sorted cell number, and only after that were true diversity and Gini coefficients computed with the tcR R package. Repertoire sharing was quantified using the overlap coefficient calculated on TCRB nucleotide sequences. Out-of-frame TCRB sequences from naive cells were analyzed to stand in for the pre-selection repertoire. TCRdb's version of the immuneACCESS table is confined to in-frame rearrangements and falls short of the full clone set. An unresolved V gene accounts for under half of the shortfall where checked; the remainder is of unknown origin. V, J and clone size are taken as reported in that table, and D and trimming were inferred from the DNA itself. The sample includes 350,000 to 400,000 clones, with about 14% observed a single time. Clones ranked in the top ten supply under 0.02% of the sample.

The CDR3 has 14 amino acids, counting the end cysteine and phenylalanine. Solely the CDR3 DNA is kept, with 42 bases framed from the first base. The V end loses 1 base and the J end loses 4 bases, and a stretch of 10 bases separates them. The germline V gene specifies MGHDK as CDR1 and SYGVNS as CDR2. Sequencing was performed on naive CD4+ T cells from blood. This sample's cell subset or site label indicates: true naive CD4+ T cells. The source is a young woman in good health. The rearrangement combines TRBV25-1 with TRBJ1-2, with the D gene uncertain. The sequenced DNA: TGTGCCAGCAGTGAATTGGGCACTGGCTATGGCTACACCTTC. Translation gives CASSELGTGYGYTF.